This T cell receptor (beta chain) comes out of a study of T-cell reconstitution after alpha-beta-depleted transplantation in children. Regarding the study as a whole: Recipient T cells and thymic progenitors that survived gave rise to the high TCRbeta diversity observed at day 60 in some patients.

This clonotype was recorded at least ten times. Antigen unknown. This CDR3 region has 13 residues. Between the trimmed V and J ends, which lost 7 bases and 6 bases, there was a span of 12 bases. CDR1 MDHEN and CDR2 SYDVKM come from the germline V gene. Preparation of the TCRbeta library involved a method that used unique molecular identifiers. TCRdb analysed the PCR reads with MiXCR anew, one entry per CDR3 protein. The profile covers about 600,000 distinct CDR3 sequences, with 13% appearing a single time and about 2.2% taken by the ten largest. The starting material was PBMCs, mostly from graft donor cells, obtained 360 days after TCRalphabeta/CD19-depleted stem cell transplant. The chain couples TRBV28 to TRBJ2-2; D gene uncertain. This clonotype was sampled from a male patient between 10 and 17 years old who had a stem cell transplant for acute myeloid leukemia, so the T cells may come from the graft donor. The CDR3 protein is CASNLGGAGELFF. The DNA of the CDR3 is TGTGCCAGCAACCTCGGTGGGGCCGGGGAGCTGTTTTTT.